These 8 T cell receptor beta chains originate from one sample sequenced in a study of T cell changes during pregnancy in multiple sclerosis. Generated by immunoSEQ multiplex PCR, the TCRdb table keeps only in-frame clones and is missing some. In the table there are about 42,000 clones, 91% of which are singletons. Material: CD4+ T cells from peripheral blood mononuclear cells, obtained after pregnancy. The receptors here all came from a female donor in good health, enrolled as a control in a pregnancy study.

The rearrangement joins TRBV30 to TRBJ2-7, with 7 bases aligning to TRBD2. The V gene's germline CDR1 is GTSNPN and CDR2 SVGIG (reference sequence). CDR3 length: 14 amino acids. V dropped 0 bases and J dropped 0; count of bases not matched to a gene: 2. This CDR3 is CAWSVGGTSYEQYF. The CDR3 DNA sequence: TGTGCCTGGAGTGTGGGGGGGACCTCCTACGAGCAGTACTTC.

The chain links TRBV5-1 to TRBJ1-6; 9 bases are shared with TRBD1. The germline V gene has CDR1 SGHRS and CDR2 YFSETQ. The CDR3 sequence is 16 residues long. The V gene end was trimmed by 2 bases and the J gene end by 7 bases; junction bases not matched to a gene: 7. Here the CDR3 DNA reads TGCGCCAGCAGCTTACAGGGGGCAGTTATCAATTCACCCCTCCACTTT. Protein product: CASSLQGAVINSPLHF.

The chain employs TRBV5-1 and TRBJ1-4, with 11 nucleotides matching TRBD1. V lost 4 bases, J lost 4 bases, and 6 bases stayed unmatched. Germline-derived CDR1 and CDR2 are SGHRS and YFSETQ. The CDR3 runs to 16 residues. The CDR3 sequence is CASSRDRGMDNEKLFF. CDR3 DNA sequence: TGCGCCAGCAGCAGGGACAGGGGGATGGATAATGAAAAACTGTTTTTT.

J is TRBJ2-5 and V is TRBV28, with TRBD1 identical over 8 bases. The CDR3 spans 15 residues. The J segment lost 1 base and the V segment lost 4 bases, leaving 5 bases of the junction unmatched. The germline V gene has CDR1 MDHEN and CDR2 SYDVKM. The CDR3 DNA reads TGTGCCAGCAGTTCCCGGGACAGGTCCCAAGAGACCCAGTACTTC. Residues: CASSSRDRSQETQYF.

This CDR3 is CASSPGYGYTF. CDR3 in DNA: TGTGCCAGCAGCCCAGGTTATGGCTACACCTTC. The rearrangement uses TRBV28 and TRBJ1-2; D is ambiguous. Germline assignment: CDR1 MDHEN and CDR2 SYDVKM. Trimming pared 6 bases from V and 5 bases from J, leaving 7 bases between. CDR3 length equals 11 residues.

This chain joins TRBV7-8 and TRBJ1-6, with no clear D. Germline CDR1 reads SGHVS; CDR2 reads FQNEAQ. Trimming removed 4 bases at V and 7 bases at J, with 8 bases between. The CDR3 sequence is 13 residues long. The DNA of the CDR3 is TGTGCCAGCAGCTCCACATGGAATTCACCCCTCCACTTT. It encodes CASSSTWNSPLHF.

The count of this clone is one. V usage is TRBV7-6 and J usage is TRBJ2-2; 8 bases match TRBD2. Germline V gene sequence: CDR1 SGHVS, CDR2 FNYEAQ. The CDR3 extends over 17 amino acids. J gave up 5 bases and V 0 bases, and 8 bases lay outside the gene matches. The CDR3 is CASSLAPPAGETGELFF. The DNA for the CDR3 is TGTGCCAGCAGCTTAGCGCCCCCAGCGGGGGAAACCGGGGAGCTGTTTTTT.

This chain uses TRBV6-4 with TRBJ2-2; TRBD1 might be the D (6 bases). V dropped 8 bases and J dropped 1 base, with 11 bases sitting between them. The CDR3 contains 14 residues. Germline V gene data show CDR1 as MRHNA and CDR2 as SNTAGT. CDR3 residues: CASQLQGNTGELFF. The CDR3 DNA reads as TGTGCCAGCCAATTACAGGGGAACACCGGGGAGCTGTTTTTT.